Sequencing of this TCR beta chain was carried out in a study of blood T cell repertoires in COVID-19. Across the whole study: From the United States, Italy and Spain came samples of acute and convalescent COVID-19. T cells, B-cell-depleted T cells, or PBMCs supplied cDNA or gDNA.

The study recruited people aged about 18 to 95 years across under 25 US areas. Germline V lookup: CDR1 KGHSH, CDR2 LQKENI. The CDR3 totals 16 residues. V gave up 3 bases and J gave up 3 bases, with 14 bases separating them. Only in-frame clones appear in the TCRdb table, and some are missing; sequencing was by immunoSEQ multiplex PCR. Of about 270,000 clones in the sample, about nine tenths were seen once. The sample comprised PBMCs or T cells enriched from blood (not recorded which). The chain carries TRBV18 and TRBJ2-2; the D gene is possibly TRBD1 (6 bases). This TCR was sampled from a woman aged 25 to 39 with acute COVID-19. In DNA form, the CDR3 reads TGTGCCAGCTCACCGGGGGCAGGGTCGGACACCGGGGAGCTGTTTTTT. It is translated as CASSPGAGSDTGELFF.